The entry that follows covers one T cell receptor (beta chain) sequence. The antigen is not known. Per the germline V gene, CDR1 is SGHRS and CDR2 is YFSETQ. CDR3 length equals 13 residues. V was pared by 3 bases and J by 5 bases, with 4 bases of the junction left unmatched. The data are from a study of radiation and T cells in renal cell carcinoma. Findings and limits, study-wide: In blood, top tumor clones expanded by 2 weeks, shrinking by 4.

Time point of the sample: blood 2 weeks post-SBRT. Stated treatment: 15 Gy SBRT to primary tumor, nephrectomy 4 weeks later. Serial blood draws occurred at baseline and 2 and 4 weeks post-SBRT. The repertoire was sequenced with immunoSEQ multiplex PCR; TCRdb's copy has only in-frame clones and lacks some. The table has fewer than 150,000 clones, approximately 90% seen once. The chain has TRBV5-1 and TRBJ1-2; 7 bases map to TRBD1. This receptor was obtained from a woman aged 70-85 years with renal cell carcinoma. The input for sequencing was blood, taken from a patient whose treatment included radiotherapy and nephrectomy. Here the CDR3 reads CASSSDRKYGYTF. CDR3 nucleotides: TGCGCCAGCAGCTCGGACAGGAAGTATGGCTACACCTTC.